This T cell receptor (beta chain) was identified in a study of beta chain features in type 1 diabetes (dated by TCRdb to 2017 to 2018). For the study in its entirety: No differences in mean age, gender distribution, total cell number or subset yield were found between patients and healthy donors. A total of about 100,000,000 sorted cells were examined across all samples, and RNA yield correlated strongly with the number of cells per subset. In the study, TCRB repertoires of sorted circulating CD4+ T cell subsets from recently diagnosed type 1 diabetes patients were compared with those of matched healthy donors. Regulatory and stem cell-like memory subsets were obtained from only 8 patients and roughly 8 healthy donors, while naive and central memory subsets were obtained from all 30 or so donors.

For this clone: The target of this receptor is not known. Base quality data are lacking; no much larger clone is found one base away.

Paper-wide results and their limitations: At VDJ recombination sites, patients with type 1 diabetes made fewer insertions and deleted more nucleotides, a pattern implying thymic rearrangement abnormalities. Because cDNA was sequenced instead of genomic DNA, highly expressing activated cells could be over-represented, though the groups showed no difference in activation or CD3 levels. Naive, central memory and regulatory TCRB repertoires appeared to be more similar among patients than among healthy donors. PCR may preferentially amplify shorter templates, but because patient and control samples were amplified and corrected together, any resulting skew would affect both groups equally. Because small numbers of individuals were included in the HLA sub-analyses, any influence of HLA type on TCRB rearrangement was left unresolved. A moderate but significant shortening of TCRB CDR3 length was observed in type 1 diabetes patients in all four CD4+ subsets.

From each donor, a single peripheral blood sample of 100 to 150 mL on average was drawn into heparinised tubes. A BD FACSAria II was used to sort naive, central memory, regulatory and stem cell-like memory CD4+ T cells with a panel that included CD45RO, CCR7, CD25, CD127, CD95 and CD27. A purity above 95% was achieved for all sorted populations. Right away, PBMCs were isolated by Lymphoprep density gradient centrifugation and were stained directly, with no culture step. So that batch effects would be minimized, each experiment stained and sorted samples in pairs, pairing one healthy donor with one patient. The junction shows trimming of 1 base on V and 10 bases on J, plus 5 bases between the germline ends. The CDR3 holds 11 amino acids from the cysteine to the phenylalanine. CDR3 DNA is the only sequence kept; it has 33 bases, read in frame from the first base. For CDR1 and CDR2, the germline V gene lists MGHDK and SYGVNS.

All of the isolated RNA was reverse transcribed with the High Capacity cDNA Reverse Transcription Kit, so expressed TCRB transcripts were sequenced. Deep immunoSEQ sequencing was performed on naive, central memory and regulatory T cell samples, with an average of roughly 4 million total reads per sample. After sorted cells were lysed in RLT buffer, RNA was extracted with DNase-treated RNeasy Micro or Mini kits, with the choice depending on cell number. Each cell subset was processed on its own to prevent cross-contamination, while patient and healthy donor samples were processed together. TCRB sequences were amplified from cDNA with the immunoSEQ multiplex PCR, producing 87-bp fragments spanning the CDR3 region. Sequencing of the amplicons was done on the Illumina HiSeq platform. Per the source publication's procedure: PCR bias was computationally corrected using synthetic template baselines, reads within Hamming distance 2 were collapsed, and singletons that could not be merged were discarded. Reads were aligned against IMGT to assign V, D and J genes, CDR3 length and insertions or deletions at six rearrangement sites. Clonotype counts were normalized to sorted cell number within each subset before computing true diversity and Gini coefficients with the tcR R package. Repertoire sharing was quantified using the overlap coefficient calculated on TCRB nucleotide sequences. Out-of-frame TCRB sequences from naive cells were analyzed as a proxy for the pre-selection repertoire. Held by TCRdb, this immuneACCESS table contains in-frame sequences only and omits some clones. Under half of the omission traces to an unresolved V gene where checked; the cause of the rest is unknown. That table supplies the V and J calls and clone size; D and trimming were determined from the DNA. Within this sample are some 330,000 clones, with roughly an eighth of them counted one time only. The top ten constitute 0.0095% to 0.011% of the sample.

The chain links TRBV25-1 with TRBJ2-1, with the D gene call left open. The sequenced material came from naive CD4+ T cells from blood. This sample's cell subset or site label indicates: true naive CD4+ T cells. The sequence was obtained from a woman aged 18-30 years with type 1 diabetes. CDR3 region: CASSESREQFF. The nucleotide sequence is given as TGTGCCAGCAGTGAATCCAGGGAGCAGTTCTTC.